The following is a T cell receptor (beta chain) sequence with its context. The sample originates from a study of blood T cell repertoires in COVID-19. Study summary: There were acute and convalescent COVID-19 samples, and they came from the United States, Italy and Spain. T cells, B-cell-depleted T cells, or PBMCs supplied cDNA or gDNA.

The CDR3 covers 14 residues. Per germline, CDR1 LGHDT and CDR2 YNNKEL (reference sequence). V was pared by 6 bases and J by 0 bases, with 10 bases between. As handled by the study authors: Amplified reference gene primers provided the basis for estimating nucleated cell counts. Some clones are missing from TCRdb's copy, which holds only in-frame ones; the method was immunoSEQ multiplex PCR. V and J calls and clone size are those listed in that table; D and trimming were worked out from the DNA. The table lists approximately 58,000 clones, 70% to 90% of them singletons. V is TRBV3-1 (or the pseudogene TRBV3-2) and J is TRBJ2-3, with D hard to call. The sequenced sample consisted of peripheral blood. This receptor was taken from a man between 60 and 75 years old with COVID-19, enrolled during active disease. The CDR3 DNA is TGTGCCAGCAGACTTACAGCTAGCACAGATACGCAGTATTTT. It codes for CASRLTASTDTQYF.